One sample yielded the 10 T cell receptor beta chains listed below, sequenced in a study of T cell repertoires in cytomegalovirus infection. MiXCR was run by TCRdb on the reads, yielding one entry per CDR3 protein. Of a few hundred thousand distinct CDR3 sequences listed, about 39% were seen once; the top ten hold roughly two fifths. These receptors lack a known antigen. Material: cultured PBMCs, obtained from culture after CMV antigen stimulation. Every receptor here comes from a human donor in good health (CMV status not recorded). Some clones in this sample may be carry-over from other donors' samples.

V usage is TRBV20-1 and J usage is TRBJ2-3; TRBD2 aligns across 9 bases. This CDR3 is 13 amino acids long. V gave up 5 bases and J gave up 4 bases; unmatched junction bases: 4. Germline V gene data show CDR1 as DFQATT and CDR2 as SNEGSKA (reference sequence). The chain's CDR3 is CSALAGEADTQYF. CDR3 DNA: TGCAGTGCTTTAGCGGGAGAGGCAGATACGCAGTATTTT.

J is TRBJ2-7 and V is TRBV20-1; 14 bases are shared with TRBD2. The CDR3 has 18 amino acids. Germline V gene lookup returns CDR1 DFQATT and CDR2 SNEGSKA (reference sequence). V trimming: 1 base; J trimming: 3 bases; junction bases outside the gene matches: 11. CDR3 in DNA: TGCAGTGCTAGAGGGGCGGGACTAGCGGGAGTGGGACTCTACGAGCAGTACTTC. This codes for CSARGAGLAGVGLYEQYF.

The V and J genes are TRBV20-1 and TRBJ2-3; D might be TRBD2 (5 bases). The CDR3 runs 13 residues. V was pared by 0 bases and J by 5 bases, with 9 bases between. Looked up from germline, CDR1 is DFQATT and CDR2 is SNEGSKA (reference sequence). DNA of the CDR3: TGCAGTGCTAGAGATGAGGGCGTAGATACGCAGTATTTT. Protein: CSARDEGVDTQYF.

The chain combines TRBV9 with TRBJ2-7; 7 positions match TRBD2. The ends lost 2 bases at V and 4 bases at J; junction bases unmatched: 6. Looked up from germline, CDR1 is SGDLS and CDR2 is YYNGEE. CDR3 size: 14 residues. CDR3 protein: CASSVGGTDYEQYF. CDR3 nucleotides: TGTGCCAGCAGCGTGGGGGGGACGGATTACGAGCAGTACTTC.

CDR3 protein: CASSSQTGTNQPQHF. The CDR3 nucleotides read TGTGCCAGCAGCTCCCAGACAGGAACCAATCAGCCCCAGCATTTT. V is TRBV7-2 and J is TRBJ1-5, with D perhaps TRBD1 (6 bases). From germline, CDR1 is SGHTA and CDR2 FQGNSA. This CDR3 has 15 residues. V was trimmed by 4 bases and J by 3 bases, leaving 13 bases between them. The full variable domain, in which reference TRBV7-2 and TRBJ1-5 provide the parts outside the CDR3, is GAGVSQSPSNKVTEKGKDVELRCDPISGHTALYWYRQSLGQGLEFLIYFQGNSAPDKSGLPSDRFSAERTGGSVSTLTIQRTQQEDSAVYLCASSSQTGTNQPQHFGDGTRLSIL.

In its sample, this clonotype was seen a few times. This chain links TRBV7-2 with TRBJ1-1, with TRBD1 identical over 7 bases. CDR3 length equals 16 residues. The junction had 9 bases not matched to a gene; V was cut back by 5 bases and J by 0 bases. Germline V gene data show CDR1 as SGHTA and CDR2 as FQGNSA. The CDR3 sequence: CASSPRQGMMNTEAFF. The CDR3 nucleotides read TGTGCCAGCAGCCCACGACAGGGTATGATGAACACTGAAGCTTTCTTT.

This clonotype has more than one count but fewer than ten. The chain recombines TRBV6-2 or TRBV6-3 with TRBJ2-1; D gene ambiguous. Germline V gives CDR1 MNHEY, CDR2 SVGEGT. This CDR3 is 15 amino acids long. The ends were cut back, 11 bases at V and 0 bases at J, with 17 bases in the middle. The CDR3 spells CAGRPGRSSYNEQFF. CDR3 bases: TGTGCCGGCCGCCCCGGACGGAGCTCCTACAATGAGCAGTTCTTC.

This clonotype was detected a few times. The chain recombines TRBV11-2 with TRBJ1-2, with a weak D call TRBD1 (5 bases). V lost 1 base to trimming and J lost 3 bases, with 15 bases between them. The germline gives CDR1 SGHAT, CDR2 FQNNGV. This CDR3 has 16 residues. The CDR3 region is CASSLASGLAHYGYTF. The CDR3 bases are TGTGCCAGCAGCTTAGCGTCGGGGCTGGCGCACTATGGCTACACCTTC.

This chain connects TRBV12-3 or TRBV12-4 to TRBJ1-2, with D unclear. The CDR3 is made up of 17 amino acids. V lost 6 bases to trimming and J lost 4 bases, with 24 bases between them. CDR3 bases: TGTGCCAGCAGCCGTGGAAGGGATCTAACCTTTTCCTATGGCTACACCTTC. Translated, it gives CASSRGRDLTFSYGYTF.

This rearrangement joins TRBV2 to TRBJ2-5; 8 nucleotides match TRBD2. V dropped 6 bases and J dropped 4; count of bases not matched to a gene: 10. CDR1 is SNHLY, CDR2 FYNNEI, per germline. The CDR3 extends over 15 amino acids. The CDR3 nucleotides read TGTGCCAGCAGGATGTCGGGACTAGGAATAGAGACCCAGTACTTC. This codes for CASRMSGLGIETQYF.